Below are 14 T cell receptor beta chains sequenced from a single sample in a study of post-analysis software for immune sequencing data. Study results and caveats: A handful of TRBV segments appeared more often in patients than in controls, and TRBV5-6, TRBV5-1 and TRBV20-1 were among these.

Antigens for these TCRs are unknown. Every TCR beta cDNA library bore unique molecular identifiers. TCRdb passed the PCR reads through MiXCR, listing each CDR3 protein once. The data show 750,000 to 950,000 distinct CDR3 sequences, roughly 50% seen once. Material for sequencing was blood. Source of these receptors: a girl between 10 and 17 years old with multiple sclerosis.

The sample holds one count of this clonotype. The chain uses TRBV7-2 and TRBJ1-2, with D possibly matching TRBD1 (5 bases). The germline CDR1 and CDR2 sequences are SGHTA and FQGNSA. The V end was cut by 5 bases, the J end by 6 bases, with 19 bases between. The CDR3 runs to 15 residues. CDR3 DNA: TGTGCCAGCAGCCCCGACGCGGGTAAAGGGGATGGCTACACCTTC. Residues: CASSPDAGKGDGYTF.

This chain uses TRBV2 with TRBJ2-4, with TRBD1 matching over 10 bases. The J call may be wrong; the DNA end is better matched by TRBJ2-5. Germline CDR1 reads SNHLY; CDR2 reads FYNNEI. CDR3 length equals 15 residues. The CDR3 DNA follows: TGTGCCAGCAGTGAGGGACAGGGGCTCTCGGGGACCCAGTACTTC. This gives the protein CASSEGQGLSGTQYF.

This clonotype was recorded a few times. The chain recombines TRBV12-3 or TRBV12-4 with TRBJ1-1, with D perhaps TRBD1 (5 bases). V gave up 6 bases and J gave up 5 bases, with 16 bases separating them. This CDR3 has 14 amino acids. The CDR3 region is CASRLRDGGTEAFF. The CDR3 coding sequence is TGTGCCAGCAGACTCAGGGATGGTGGGACTGAAGCTTTCTTT.

A few counts support this clonotype. The chain couples TRBV20-1 to TRBJ2-1; 13 positions agree with TRBD2. V was pared by 6 bases and J by 6 bases, with 8 bases of the junction left unmatched. Germline CDR1 is DFQATT and CDR2 is SNEGSKA (reference sequence). The CDR3 totals 15 residues. For the CDR3, the DNA is TGCAGTGCCCCAGGACTAGCGGGAGCTTTCAATGAGCAGTTCTTC. This translates into CSAPGLAGAFNEQFF.

This chain connects TRBV30 to TRBJ2-1; 7 nucleotides align to TRBD1. This CDR3 is 15 amino acids long. V lost 0 bases to trimming and J lost 7 bases; unmatched junction nucleotides: 9. CDR1 GTSNPN and CDR2 SVGIG come from the germline V gene (reference sequence). CDR3 sequence reads: CAWSVDRVSRNEQFF. The CDR3 bases are TGTGCCTGGAGTGTAGACAGGGTCTCGCGGAATGAGCAGTTCTTC.

This clonotype has ten or more counts. The chain has TRBV5-5 and TRBJ1-2; D unresolved. Trimming left V 0 bases short and J 0 bases short, with 3 bases between. The CDR3 totals 13 residues. CDR1 and CDR2 (germline): SGHKS, YYEKEE (reference sequence). The CDR3 here is CASSLGPNYGYTF. DNA for the CDR3: TGTGCCAGCAGCTTGGGGCCTAACTATGGCTACACCTTC.

The chain uses TRBV7-2 and TRBJ2-7, with no clear D. The CDR3 is 13 amino acids. Trimming shortened V by 3 bases and J by 0 bases, and 6 bases separated the two germline ends. Germline loops: CDR1 SGHTA, CDR2 FQGNSA. The CDR3 loop is CASSFDFSYEQYF. CDR3 coding DNA: TGTGCCAGCAGCTTCGACTTCTCCTACGAGCAGTACTTC.

The sample holds a few counts of this clonotype. This chain links TRBV5-1 with TRBJ2-1; weak D call: TRBD2 (7 bases). This CDR3 is 15 amino acids long. Per the germline V gene, CDR1 is SGHRS and CDR2 is YFSETQ. Trimming shortened V by 4 bases and J by 6 bases, and 17 bases separated the two germline ends. This CDR3 reads CASSEDFRGANEQFF. CDR3 nucleotide sequence: TGCGCCAGCAGCGAGGACTTCCGGGGGGCCAATGAGCAGTTCTTC.

This clonotype was picked up a small number of times. The chain uses TRBV20-1 and TRBJ2-1; 7 positions agree with TRBD2. The CDR3 totals 15 residues. Trimming took 6 bases from V and 4 from J; bases not matched to a gene: 12. Germline assignment: CDR1 DFQATT and CDR2 SNEGSKA (reference sequence). The CDR3 nucleotides read TGCAGTGCAAAAATAGCGGGTGGGATGTACAATGAGCAGTTCTTC. This sequence encodes CSAKIAGGMYNEQFF.

This clonotype was seen a few times. The genes are TRBV20-1 and TRBJ1-5, with D perhaps TRBD1 (6 bases). This CDR3 is built from 15 residues. From germline, CDR1 is DFQATT and CDR2 SNEGSKA (reference sequence). V lost 1 base to trimming and J lost 1 base, with 11 bases between them. CDR3 loop: CSARGRGLSNQPQHF. CDR3 DNA sequence: TGCAGTGCTAGAGGTAGGGGGTTGAGCAATCAGCCCCAGCATTTT.

J is TRBJ2-3 and V is TRBV20-1, with TRBD2 matching over 9 bases. The CDR3 runs 15 residues. J gave up 6 bases and V 1 base, and 8 bases lay outside the gene matches. The germline V gene has CDR1 DFQATT and CDR2 SNEGSKA (reference sequence). DNA for the CDR3: TGCAGTGCTAGAGGGATGGTAGCGGGAGCGGATACGCAGTATTTT. Encoded protein: CSARGMVAGADTQYF.

This clonotype has more than one count but fewer than ten. The chain has TRBV10-3 and TRBJ2-1; tentatively, D is TRBD2 (5 bases). This CDR3 contains 15 residues. From germline, CDR1 is ENHRY and CDR2 SYGVKD. Trimming left V 9 bases short and J 0 bases short, with 15 bases between. The CDR3 here is CAIRTDASSYNEQFF. Here the CDR3 DNA reads TGTGCCATACGGACTGACGCAAGCTCCTACAATGAGCAGTTCTTC.

This chain connects TRBV20-1 to TRBJ2-7; TRBD2 matches at 7 bases. Germline CDR1 reads DFQATT; CDR2 reads SNEGSKA (reference sequence). V shed 6 bases and J 4 bases; nucleotides not matched to a gene: 9. The CDR3 sequence is 13 residues long. The CDR3 coding sequence is TGCAGTGCGGGAAGAGCGGGACGTTACGAGCAGTACTTC. Translation gives CSAGRAGRYEQYF.

This sequence joins TRBV6-5 and TRBJ1-5, with 8 positions matching TRBD1. The CDR3 is 14 residues long. Looked up from germline, CDR1 is MNHEY and CDR2 is SVGAGI. V shed 6 bases and J 7 bases; nucleotides not matched to a gene: 8. For the CDR3, the DNA is TGTGCCAGCAGAGACAGGGGACCGGAGCAGCCCCAGCATTTT. Translating gives CASRDRGPEQPQHF.